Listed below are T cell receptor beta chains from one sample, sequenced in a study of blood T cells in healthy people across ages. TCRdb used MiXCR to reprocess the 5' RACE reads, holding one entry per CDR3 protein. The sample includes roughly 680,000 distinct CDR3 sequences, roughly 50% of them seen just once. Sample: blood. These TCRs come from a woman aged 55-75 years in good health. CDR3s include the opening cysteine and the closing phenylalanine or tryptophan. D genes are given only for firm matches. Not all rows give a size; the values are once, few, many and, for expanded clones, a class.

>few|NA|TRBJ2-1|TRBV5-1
CASSLGSVSYNEQFF
TGCGCCAGCAGCTTGGGTAGTGTTTCCTACAATGAGCAGTTCTTC
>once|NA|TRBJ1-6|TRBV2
CASRGQLNSSLHF
TGTGCCAGCAGGGGTCAGCTTAATTCGTCCCTCCACTTT
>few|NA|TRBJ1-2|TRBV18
CASSPTEGYGYTF
TGTGCCAGCTCACCTACAGAGGGCTATGGCTACACCTTC
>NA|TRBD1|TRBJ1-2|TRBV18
CASSPLAPGQGNYGYTF
TGTGCCAGCTCACCACTGGCTCCGGGACAGGGCAACTATGGCTACACCTTC
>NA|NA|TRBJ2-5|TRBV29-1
CGVESVGTGDNEQYF
TGCGGCGTTGAAAGTGTGGGGACGGGGGACAATGAGCAGTACTTC
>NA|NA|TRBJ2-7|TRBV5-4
CASSWGARNEQYF
TGTGCCAGCAGCTGGGGGGCTAGGAACGAGCAGTACTTC
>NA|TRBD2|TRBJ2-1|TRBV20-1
CSAFGLAGSPQSPFF
TGCAGTGCTTTTGGACTAGCGGGTTCTCCCCAAAGCCCGTTCTTC
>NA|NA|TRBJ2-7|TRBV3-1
CASSQAGGSTHEQYF
TGTGCCAGCAGCCAAGCGGGCGGGTCCACACACGAGCAGTACTTC
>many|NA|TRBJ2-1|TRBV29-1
CSVPRDSNEQFF
TGCAGCGTTCCCCGGGATTCCAATGAGCAGTTCTTC
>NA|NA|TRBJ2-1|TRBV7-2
CASSRGALYNEQFF
TGTGCCAGCAGTCGCGGGGCCCTTTACAATGAGCAGTTCTTC
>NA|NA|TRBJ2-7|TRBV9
CASSVGAGFSYEQYF
TGTGCCAGCAGCGTAGGGGCAGGTTTCTCCTACGAGCAGTACTTC
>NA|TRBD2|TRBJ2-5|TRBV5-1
CASSAGLAASQETQYF
TGCGCCAGCAGCGCCGGACTAGCGGCAAGCCAAGAGACCCAGTACTTC
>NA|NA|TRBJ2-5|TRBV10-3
CATNGGWETQYF
TGTGCCACCAACGGGGGATGGGAGACCCAGTACTTC
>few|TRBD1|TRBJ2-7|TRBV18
CASSADRTYEQYF
TGTGCCAGCTCAGCGGACAGGACCTACGAGCAGTACTTC
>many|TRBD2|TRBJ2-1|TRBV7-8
CASSDSGSYNEQFF
TGTGCCAGCAGCGATAGCGGGAGTTACAATGAGCAGTTCTTC
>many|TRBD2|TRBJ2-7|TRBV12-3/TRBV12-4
CASSWGGSYEQYF
TGTGCCAGCAGTTGGGGGGGCTCCTACGAGCAGTACTTC
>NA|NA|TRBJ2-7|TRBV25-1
CASMGASYEQYF
TGTGCCAGCATGGGGGCCTCCTACGAGCAGTACTTC
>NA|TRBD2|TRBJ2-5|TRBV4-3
CASGQDSGRGNNEQYF
TGCGCCAGCGGCCAGGACAGCGGGAGAGGTAACAATGAGCAGTACTTC
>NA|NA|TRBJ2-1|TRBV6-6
CASSYTNDLYNEQFF
TGTGCCAGCAGTTACACCAATGACCTCTACAATGAGCAGTTCTTC
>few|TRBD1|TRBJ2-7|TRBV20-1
CSARDRRYYEQYF
TGCAGTGCTAGGGACAGGAGATACTACGAGCAGTACTTC
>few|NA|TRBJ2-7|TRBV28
CASSLGGTEAYEQYF
TGTGCCAGCAGCTTGGGCGGGACTGAGGCCTACGAGCAGTACTTC
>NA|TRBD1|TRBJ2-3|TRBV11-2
CASSFRGQSGTDTQYF
TGTGCCAGCAGCTTCAGGGGGCAATCAGGCACAGATACGCAGTATTTT
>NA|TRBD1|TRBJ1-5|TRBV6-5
CASSYLTGQGVHQPQHF
TGTGCCAGCAGTTACTTGACCGGACAGGGTGTTCATCAGCCCCAGCATTTT
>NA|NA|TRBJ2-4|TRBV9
CASSEGPILAKNIQYF
TGTGCCAGCAGCGAGGGGCCTATCCTAGCCAAAAACATTCAGTACTTC
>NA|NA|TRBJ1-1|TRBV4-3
CASSQAGFTEAFF
TGCGCCAGCAGCCAAGCAGGGTTCACTGAAGCTTTCTTT
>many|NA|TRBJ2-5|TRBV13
CASSLDQQETQYF
TGTGCCAGCAGCTTAGATCAGCAAGAGACCCAGTACTTC
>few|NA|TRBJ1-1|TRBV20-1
CSARGSNTEAFF
TGCAGTGCTAGAGGCAGCAACACTGAAGCTTTCTTT
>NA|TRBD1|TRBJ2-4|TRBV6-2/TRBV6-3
CASSDRQGAKNIQYF
TGTGCCAGCAGCGATAGACAGGGGGCGAAAAACATTCAGTACTTC
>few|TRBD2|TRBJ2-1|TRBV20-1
CSASRASGKYWSSYNEQFF
TGCAGTGCTAGCAGGGCTAGCGGGAAATACTGGAGCTCCTACAATGAGCAGTTCTTC
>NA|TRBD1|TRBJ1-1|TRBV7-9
CASSRTGSHLNTEAFF
TGTGCCAGCAGCCGGACAGGGAGCCACCTGAACACTGAAGCTTTCTTT
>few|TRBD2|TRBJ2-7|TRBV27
CASSFSGRVTEQYF
TGTGCCAGCAGTTTTAGCGGGAGGGTGACCGAGCAGTACTTC
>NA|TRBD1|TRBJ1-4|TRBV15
CATSRERRGLDEKLFF
TGTGCCACCAGCAGAGAGCGAAGGGGGCTTGATGAAAAACTGTTTTTT
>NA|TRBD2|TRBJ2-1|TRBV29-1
CSVVLAGVEGERFF
TGCAGCGTTGTCCTAGCGGGAGTAGAAGGTGAGCGGTTCTTC
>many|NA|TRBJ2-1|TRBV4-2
CASSQDSGSYNEQFF
TGTGCCAGCAGCCAAGATTCGGGGTCCTACAATGAGCAGTTCTTC
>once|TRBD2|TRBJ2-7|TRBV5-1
CASSKGLAPNEQYF
TGCGCCAGCAGCAAGGGACTAGCGCCCAATGAGCAGTACTTC
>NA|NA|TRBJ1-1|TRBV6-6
CASTYKGLRTEAFF
TGTGCCAGCACTTACAAGGGCCTGCGCACTGAAGCTTTCTTT
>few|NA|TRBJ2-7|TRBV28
CASSPRRANYYEQYF
TGTGCCAGCAGTCCCCGGCGGGCAAACTACTACGAGCAGTACTTC
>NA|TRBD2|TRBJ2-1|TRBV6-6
CASSYKVAGVTYNEQFF
TGTGCCAGCAGTTACAAGGTAGCGGGAGTGACCTACAATGAGCAGTTCTTC
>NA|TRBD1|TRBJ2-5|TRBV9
CASSSEQGQETQYF
TGTGCCAGCAGTTCTGAACAGGGGCAAGAGACCCAGTACTTC
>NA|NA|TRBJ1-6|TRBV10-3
CAISRDTDNSPLHF
TGTGCCATCAGCCGGGACACGGACAATTCACCCCTCCACTTT